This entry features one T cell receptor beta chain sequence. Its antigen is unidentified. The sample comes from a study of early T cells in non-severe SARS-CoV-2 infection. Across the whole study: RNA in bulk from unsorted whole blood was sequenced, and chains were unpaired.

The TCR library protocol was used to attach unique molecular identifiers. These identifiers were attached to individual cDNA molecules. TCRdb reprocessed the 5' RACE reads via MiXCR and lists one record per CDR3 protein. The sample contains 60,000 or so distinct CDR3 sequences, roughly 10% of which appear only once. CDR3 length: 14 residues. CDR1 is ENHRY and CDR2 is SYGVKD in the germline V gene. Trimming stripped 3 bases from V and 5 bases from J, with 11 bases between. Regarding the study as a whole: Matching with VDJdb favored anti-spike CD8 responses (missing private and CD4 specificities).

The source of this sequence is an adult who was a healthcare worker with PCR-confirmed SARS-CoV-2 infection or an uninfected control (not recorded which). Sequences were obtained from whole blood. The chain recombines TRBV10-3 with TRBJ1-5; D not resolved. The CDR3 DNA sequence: TGTGCCATCAGTGAAGACGTCACCGATCAGCCCCAGCATTTT. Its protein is CAISEDVTDQPQHF.